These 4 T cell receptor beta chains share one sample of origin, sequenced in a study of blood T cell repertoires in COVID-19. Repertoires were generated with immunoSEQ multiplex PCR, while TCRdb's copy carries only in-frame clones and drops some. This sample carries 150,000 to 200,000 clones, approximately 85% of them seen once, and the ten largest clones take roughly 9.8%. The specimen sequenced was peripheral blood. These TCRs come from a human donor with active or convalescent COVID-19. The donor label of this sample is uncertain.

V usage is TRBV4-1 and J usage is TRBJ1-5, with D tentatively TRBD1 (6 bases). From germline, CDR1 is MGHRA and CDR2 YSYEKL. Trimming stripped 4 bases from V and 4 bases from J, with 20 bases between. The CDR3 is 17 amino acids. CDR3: CASSRAQLATGNQPQHF. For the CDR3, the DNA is TGCGCCAGCAGCCGGGCCCAATTGGCCACAGGGAATCAGCCCCAGCATTTT.

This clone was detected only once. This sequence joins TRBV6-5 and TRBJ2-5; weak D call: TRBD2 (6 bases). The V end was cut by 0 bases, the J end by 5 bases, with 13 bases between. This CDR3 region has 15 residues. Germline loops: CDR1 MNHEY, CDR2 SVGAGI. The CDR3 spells CASSYSAGSLETQYF. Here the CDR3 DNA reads TGTGCCAGCAGTTACTCGGCGGGGTCATTGGAGACCCAGTACTTC.

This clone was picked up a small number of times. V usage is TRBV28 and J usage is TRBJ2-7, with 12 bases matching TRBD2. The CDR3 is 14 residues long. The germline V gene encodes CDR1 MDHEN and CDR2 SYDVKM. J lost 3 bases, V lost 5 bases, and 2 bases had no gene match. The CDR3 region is CASSLAGGSYEQYF. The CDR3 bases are TGTGCCAGCAGTCTAGCGGGGGGGAGCTACGAGCAGTACTTC. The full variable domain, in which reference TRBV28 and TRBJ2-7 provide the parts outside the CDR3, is DVKVTQSSRYLVKRTGEKVFLECVQDMDHENMFWYRQDPGLGLRLIYFSYDVKMKEKGDIPEGYSVSREKKERFSLILESASTNQTSMYLCASSLAGGSYEQYFGPGTRLTVT.

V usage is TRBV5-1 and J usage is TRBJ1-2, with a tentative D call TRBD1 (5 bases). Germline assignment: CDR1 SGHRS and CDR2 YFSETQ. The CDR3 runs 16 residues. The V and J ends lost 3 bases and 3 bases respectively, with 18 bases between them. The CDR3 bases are TGCGCCAGCAGCTCCAGCCTCGGGGGGAGGGACTATGGCTACACCTTC. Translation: CASSSSLGGRDYGYTF. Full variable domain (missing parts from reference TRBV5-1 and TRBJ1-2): KAGVTQTPRYLIKTRGQQVTLSCSPISGHRSVSWYQQTPGQGLQFLFEYFSETQRNKGNFPGRFSGRQFSNSRSEMNVSTLELGDSALYLCASSSSLGGRDYGYTFGSGTRLTVV.